This T cell receptor beta chain came from a study of cytomegalovirus exposure and HLA in healthy donors. Overall study findings and caveats: A list of 164 TCR beta chains associated with cytomegalovirus was given. Reports described diagnosis of cytomegalovirus status by the classifier as highly specific and sensitive.

Note on this clone: Its antigen remains unknown.

PCR was performed using 60 Vbeta and 13 Jbeta primers. TCRdb's copy holds only in-frame clones and misses some; the assay was immunoSEQ multiplex PCR. The sample has 6,000 to 8,500 clones; 51% are singletons. This TCR derives from a man aged 25-40 years in good health and CMV-seropositive. Sequenced material: PBMCs.

The CDR3 here is CASSQLTRSNTGELFF. The CDR3, as DNA: TGTGCCAGCAGCCAACTGACACGTTCGAACACCGGGGAGCTGTTTTTT. J is TRBJ2-2 and V is TRBV4-2; D remains unclear. Looked up from germline, CDR1 is LGHNA and CDR2 is YNFKEQ. The CDR3 consists of 16 residues. Trimming took 2 bases from V and 0 from J, leaving 10 bases between them.